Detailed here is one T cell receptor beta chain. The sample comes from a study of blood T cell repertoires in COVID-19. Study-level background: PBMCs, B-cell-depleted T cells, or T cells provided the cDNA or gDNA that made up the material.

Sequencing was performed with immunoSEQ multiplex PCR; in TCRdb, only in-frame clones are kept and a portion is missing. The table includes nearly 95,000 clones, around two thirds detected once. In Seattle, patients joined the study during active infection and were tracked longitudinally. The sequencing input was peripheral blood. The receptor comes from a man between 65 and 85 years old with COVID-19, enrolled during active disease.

The CDR3 nucleotides read TGCAGTGCTAGTATCGGACAGGGCCGCGATAGCAATCAGCCCCAGCATTTT. Protein: CSASIGQGRDSNQPQHF. The V call is TRBV20-1, the J call TRBJ1-5; TRBD1 matches 8 bases. Losses at the gene ends were 3 bases for V and 0 bases for J; bases not matched to a gene: 10. The CDR3 length is 17 residues. CDR1 is DFQATT and CDR2 is SNEGSKA in the germline V gene (reference sequence).